Sequencing of this TCR beta chain was carried out in a study of T cells in Graves' hyperthyroidism and ophthalmopathy. CDR1 and CDR2 (germline): MNHNS, SASEGT. V gave up 3 bases and J gave up 4 bases, with 12 bases separating them. The CDR3 runs 14 residues. RNA transcripts provided the source from which TCR beta CDR3 regions were amplified. The HTBI set primed first-round TCR CDR3 RT-PCR. TCRdb passed the multiplex PCR reads through MiXCR, listing each CDR3 protein once. This sample carries roughly 630,000 distinct CDR3 sequences, around 14% of them seen once, and the ten largest clones take around 6.6%.

This sequence joins TRBV6-1 and TRBJ1-1; no firm D call. Sequencing used blood. The sequence was collected from a woman in her twenties or thirties with Graves' hyperthyroidism. CDR3 sequence: CASSEWGTGTEAFF. The CDR3 bases are TGTGCCAGCAGTGAGTGGGGTACTGGCACTGAAGCTTTCTTT.